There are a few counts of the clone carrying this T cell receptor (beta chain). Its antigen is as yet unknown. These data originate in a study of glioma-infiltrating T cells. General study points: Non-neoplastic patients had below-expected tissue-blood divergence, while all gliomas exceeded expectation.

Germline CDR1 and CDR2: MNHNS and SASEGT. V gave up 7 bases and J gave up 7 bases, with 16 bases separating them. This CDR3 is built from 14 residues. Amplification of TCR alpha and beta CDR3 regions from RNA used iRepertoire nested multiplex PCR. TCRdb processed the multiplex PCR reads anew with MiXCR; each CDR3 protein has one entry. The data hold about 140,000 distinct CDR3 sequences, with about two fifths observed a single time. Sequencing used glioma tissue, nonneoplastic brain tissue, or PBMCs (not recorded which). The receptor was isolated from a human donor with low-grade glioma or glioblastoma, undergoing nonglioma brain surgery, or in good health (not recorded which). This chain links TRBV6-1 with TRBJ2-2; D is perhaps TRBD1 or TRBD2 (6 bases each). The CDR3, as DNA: TGTGCCAGCACAAGGCAAGGGGGGTTCGGGGAGCTGTTTTTT. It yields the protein CASTRQGGFGELFF.